One sample yielded the 9 T cell receptor beta chains listed below, sequenced in a study of molecular identifiers for immune sequencing clone quantification. One entry per CDR3 protein, called by TCRdb with MiXCR from the PCR reads. This sample yields approximately 500,000 distinct CDR3 sequences, of which 25% are seen a single time; approximately 0.76% belongs to the top ten. The specimen was naive CD8+ T cells from blood, with Jurkat cell RNA spiked in. As for subset: FACS-sorted CD8+CD4-CCR7+CD45RA+ naive T cells. The receptors derive from a human donor in good health. Some libraries in this study had Jurkat cell RNA spiked in.

The table lists this clonotype with many counts. The rearrangement uses TRBV5-4 and TRBJ2-2; D not certain. This CDR3 has 11 amino acids. Deletions cut 4 bases from V and 3 bases from J, with 1 base between. From germline, CDR1 is SGHNT and CDR2 YYREEE (reference sequence). In DNA form, the CDR3 reads TGTGCCAGCAGCCACACCGGGGAGCTGTTTTTT. It yields the protein CASSHTGELFF. The complete variable domain, with remaining parts taken from reference TRBV5-4 and TRBJ2-2, reads ETGVTQSPTHLIKTRGQQVTLRCSSQSGHNTVSWYQQALGQGPQFIFQYYREEENGRGNFPPRFSGLQFPNYSSELNVNALELDDSALYLCASSHTGELFFGEGSRLTVL.

The gene calls are TRBV10-3 and TRBJ2-5, with unresolved D. This CDR3 contains 15 residues. Trimming took off 6 bases at V and 2 bases at J, with 16 bases between the two ends. Germline CDR1 and CDR2: ENHRY and SYGVKD. CDR3 in amino acids: CAISSPTETQETQYF. DNA for the CDR3: TGTGCCATCAGCTCCCCGACTGAAACACAAGAGACCCAGTACTTC.

DNA for the CDR3: TGTGCCAGCAGCCGTGCTCCGGCGGGAGGGGTCAATGAGCAGTTCTTC. This translates into CASSRAPAGGVNEQFF. This rearrangement joins TRBV14 to TRBJ2-1, with 9 bases lining up with TRBD2. J gave up 6 bases and V 4 bases, and 10 bases lay outside the gene matches. Germline CDR1 reads SGHDN; CDR2 reads FVKESK. The CDR3 runs 16 residues. The full variable domain, with the rest looked up from reference TRBV14 and TRBJ2-1, is EAGVTQFPSHSVIEKGQTVTLRCDPISGHDNLYWYRRVMGKEIKFLLHFVKESKQDESGMPNNRFLAERTGGTYSTLKVQPAELEDSGVYFCASSRAPAGGVNEQFFGPGTRLTVL.

The sample holds many counts of this clonotype. The chain links TRBV28 to TRBJ1-1, with a possible D match to TRBD1 (5 bases). The length of the CDR3 is 14 residues. V dropped 7 bases and J dropped 4 bases, with 16 bases sitting between them. Germline V gives CDR1 MDHEN, CDR2 SYDVKM. CDR3 amino acids: CASTPQGRSTEAFF. Written as DNA, the CDR3 is TGTGCCAGCACTCCCCAGGGACGGAGCACTGAAGCTTTCTTT.

This clonotype was found a few times. V and J are TRBV4-3 and TRBJ2-1; D might be TRBD2 (7 bases). This CDR3 spans 16 amino acids. V gave up 2 bases and J gave up 8 bases, with 19 bases separating them. Germline V lookup: CDR1 LGHNA, CDR2 YSLEER. CDR3 sequence (DNA): TGCGCCAGCAGCCAATCATACCAGGGGAGGGGGGATGAGCAGTTCTTC. It yields the protein CASSQSYQGRGDEQFF.

The gene calls are TRBV20-1 and TRBJ2-4; D is undetermined. Trimming left V 4 bases short and J 6 bases short, with 10 bases between. The CDR3 extends over 12 amino acids. CDR1 and CDR2 from the germline V gene are DFQATT and SNEGSKA (reference sequence). Here the CDR3 reads CSATMTINIQYF. As DNA, the CDR3 is TGCAGTGCTACTATGACCATAAACATTCAGTACTTC.

This chain uses TRBV4-3 with TRBJ2-5; 8 nucleotides agree with TRBD1. The J segment lost 2 bases and the V segment lost 0 bases, leaving 8 bases of the junction unmatched. The CDR3 is 17 residues long. Germline V gene sequence: CDR1 LGHNA, CDR2 YSLEER. CDR3 residues: CASSQDFTGGRQETQYF. The CDR3 DNA sequence: TGCGCCAGCAGCCAAGATTTTACAGGGGGTCGTCAAGAGACCCAGTACTTC.

On this clonotype itself: Germline is not matched at one junction end, which may reflect a read error. The chain employs TRBV5-1 and TRBJ2-7; TRBD1 is a possible D gene (6 bases). The germline CDR1 and CDR2 sequences are SGHRS and YFSETQ. CDR3 length: 13 amino acids. The CDR3 sequence: CASSLVTGNEQCF. The CDR3 region has the DNA TGCGCCAGCAGCTTGGTCACAGGGAACGAGCAGTGCTTC. The whole variable domain, remainder taken from reference TRBV5-1 and TRBJ2-7, is KAGVTQTPRYLIKTRGQQVTLSCSPISGHRSVSWYQQTPGQGLQFLFEYFSETQRNKGNFPGRFSGRQFSNSRSEMNVSTLELGDSALYLCASSLVTGNEQCFGPGTRLTVT.

This clonotype has just a few counts. The chain employs TRBV7-9 and TRBJ1-4; 8 bases fit TRBD1. CDR1 SEHNR and CDR2 FQNEAQ come from the germline V gene (reference sequence). Unmatched junction bases numbered 11, after V lost 5 bases and J lost 0 bases. This CDR3 is 18 amino acids long. As DNA, the CDR3 is TGTGCCAGCAGCCTTAAGGGAACAGGGGGGACAACTAATGAAAAACTGTTTTTT. Its translation is CASSLKGTGGTTNEKLFF.